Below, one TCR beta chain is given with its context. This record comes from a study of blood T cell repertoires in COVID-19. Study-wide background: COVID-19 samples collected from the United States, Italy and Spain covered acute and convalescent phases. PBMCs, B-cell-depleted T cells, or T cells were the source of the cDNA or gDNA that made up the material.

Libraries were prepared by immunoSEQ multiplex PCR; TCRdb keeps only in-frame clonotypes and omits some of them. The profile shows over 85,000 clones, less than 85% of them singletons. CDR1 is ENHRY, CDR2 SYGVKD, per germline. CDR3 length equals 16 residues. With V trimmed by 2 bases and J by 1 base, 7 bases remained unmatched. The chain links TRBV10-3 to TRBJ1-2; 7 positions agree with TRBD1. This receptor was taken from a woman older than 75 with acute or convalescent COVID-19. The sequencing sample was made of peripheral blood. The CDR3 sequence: CAISEVEGGNNYGYTF. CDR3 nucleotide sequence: TGTGCCATCAGTGAGGTAGAAGGGGGCAATAACTATGGCTACACCTTC.